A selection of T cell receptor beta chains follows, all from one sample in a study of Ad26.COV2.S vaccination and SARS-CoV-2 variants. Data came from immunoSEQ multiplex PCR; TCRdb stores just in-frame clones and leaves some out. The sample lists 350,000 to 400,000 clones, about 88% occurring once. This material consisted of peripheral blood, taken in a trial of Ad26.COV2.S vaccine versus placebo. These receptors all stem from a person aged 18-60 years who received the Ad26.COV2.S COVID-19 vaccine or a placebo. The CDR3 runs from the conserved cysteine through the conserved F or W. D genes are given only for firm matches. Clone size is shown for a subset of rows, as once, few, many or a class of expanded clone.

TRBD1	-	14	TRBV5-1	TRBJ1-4	TGCGCCAGCAGCTCGGGACAGGGCGGAGAAAAACTGTTTTTT	CASSSGQGGEKLFF
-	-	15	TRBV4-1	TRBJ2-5	TGCGCCAGCAGCCAGAGGCAGGGTAGTGGAGAGACCCAGTACTTC	CASSQRQGSGETQYF
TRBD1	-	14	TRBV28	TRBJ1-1	TGTGCCAGAGACAGGGGAGGACCGAACATTGAAGCTTTCTTT	CARDRGGPNIEAFF
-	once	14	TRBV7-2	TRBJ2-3	TGTGCCAGCACCCCAAGCGGGTTCACAGATACGCAGTATTTT	CASTPSGFTDTQYF
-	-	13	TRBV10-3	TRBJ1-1	TGTGCCATCAGATTCGGGATCAACACTGAAGCTTTCTTT	CAIRFGINTEAFF
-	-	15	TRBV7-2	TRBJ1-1	TGTGCCAGCAGCTTGGACACCCTGAGGAACACTGAAGCTTTCTTT	CASSLDTLRNTEAFF
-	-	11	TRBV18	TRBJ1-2	TGTGCCAGCTCACGCTCATATGGCTACACCTTC	CASSRSYGYTF
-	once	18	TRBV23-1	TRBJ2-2	TGCGCCATCGACAAAGGTCAAGCGAAGGCCCTGCGGACCGGGGAGCTGTTTTTT	CAIDKGQAKALRTGELFF
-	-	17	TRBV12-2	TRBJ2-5	TGTGCAAGTCGCACCTCGGGGGCGGGCGGGGGGAAAGAGACCCAGTACTTC	CASRTSGAGGGKETQYF
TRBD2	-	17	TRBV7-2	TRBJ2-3	TGTGCCAGCAGCTTAGCAATTTTGCGGGGGGGCCGGGATACGCAGTATTTT	CASSLAILRGGRDTQYF
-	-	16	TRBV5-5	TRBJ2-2	TGTGCCAGCAGCCGGCATGGGGAAACTGGCACCGGGGAGCTGTTTTTT	CASSRHGETGTGELFF
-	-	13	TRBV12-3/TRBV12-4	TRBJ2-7	TGTGCCAGCAGTTTCTCCAGGGACTACGAGCAGTACTTC	CASSFSRDYEQYF
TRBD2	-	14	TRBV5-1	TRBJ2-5	TGCGCCAGCAGTAGCGGGGCGATCCAAGAGACCCAGTACTTC	CASSSGAIQETQYF
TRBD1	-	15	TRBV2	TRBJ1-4	TGTGCCAGCAGCCGGGACAGGGTAACTAATGAAAAACTGTTTTTT	CASSRDRVTNEKLFF
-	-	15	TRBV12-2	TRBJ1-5	TGTGCAAGTCGCTTAGGATCGGGCAGGGTTCAGCCCCAGCATTTT	CASRLGSGRVQPQHF
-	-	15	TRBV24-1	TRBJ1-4	TGTGCCACCAGTGATCGCCCGGGGCCGGGGGAAAAACTGTTTTTT	CATSDRPGPGEKLFF
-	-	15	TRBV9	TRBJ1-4	TGTGCCAGCAGCGTAGGGAATGGGGTAATTGAAAAACTGTTTTTT	CASSVGNGVIEKLFF
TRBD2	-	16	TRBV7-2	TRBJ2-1	TGTGCCAGCAGCTTGACTAGCGGGGGGGCCTACAATGAGCAGTTCTTC	CASSLTSGGAYNEQFF
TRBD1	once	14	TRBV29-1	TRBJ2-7	TGCAGCGTTGGGACCGGGACAGGTCCCTACGAGCAGTACTTC	CSVGTGTGPYEQYF
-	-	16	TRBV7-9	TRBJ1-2	TGTGCCAGCAGCTTAGCGCAGACAGAAAACCTCTATGGCTACACCTTC	CASSLAQTENLYGYTF
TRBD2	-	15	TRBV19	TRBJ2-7	TGTGCCAGTAGTATTGGAGCGGGGGGAACCTACGAGCAGTACTTC	CASSIGAGGTYEQYF
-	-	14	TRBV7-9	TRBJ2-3	TGTGCCAGCAGCTCACTTAGGGGGACAGATACGCAGTATTTT	CASSSLRGTDTQYF
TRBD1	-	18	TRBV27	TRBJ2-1	TGTGCCAGCAGTCTCGGACCCCGGACAGGGAGAATTTTCTTTGAGCAGTTCTTC	CASSLGPRTGRIFFEQFF
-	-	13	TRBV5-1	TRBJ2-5	TGCGCCAGCAGCCCAACAGGTGGGGAGACCCAGTACTTC	CASSPTGGETQYF
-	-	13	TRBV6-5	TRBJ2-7	TGTGCCAGCAGACCCGGGCAGTTCTACGAGCAGTACTTC	CASRPGQFYEQYF
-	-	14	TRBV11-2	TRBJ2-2	TGTGCCAGCAGCTTAAGGCCCAACACCGGGGAGCTGTTTTTT	CASSLRPNTGELFF
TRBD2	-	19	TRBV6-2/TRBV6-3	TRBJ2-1	TGTGCCAGCAGTGCACAAACCGGGACTAGCGGGGGGATTTACAATGAGCAGTTCTTC	CASSAQTGTSGGIYNEQFF
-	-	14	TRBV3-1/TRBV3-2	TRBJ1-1	TGTGCCAGCAGCCAAGTTCCGTTGGTGGCTGAAGCTTTCTTT	CASSQVPLVAEAFF
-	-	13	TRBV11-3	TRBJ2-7	TGTGCCAGCAGCTTAGGCAGGGAGGACGAGCAGTACTTC	CASSLGREDEQYF
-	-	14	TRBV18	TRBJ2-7	TGTGCCAGCTCGGCCGGGACGGGGTGGAACGAGCAGTACTTC	CASSAGTGWNEQYF
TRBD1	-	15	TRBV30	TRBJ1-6	TGTGCCTGGAGCGATTGGACAGGAGCTAATTCACCCCTCCACTTT	CAWSDWTGANSPLHF
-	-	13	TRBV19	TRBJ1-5	TGTGCCAGTAGTAACCAGATTAATCAGCCCCAGCATTTT	CASSNQINQPQHF
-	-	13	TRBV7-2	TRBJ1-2	TGTGCCAGCAGCTTAGGGGCAGGGGTTGGCTACACCTTC	CASSLGAGVGYTF
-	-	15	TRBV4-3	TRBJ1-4	TGCGCCAGCAGCCAAGTGAGGGGTGTGAGGGAAAAACTGTTTTTT	CASSQVRGVREKLFF
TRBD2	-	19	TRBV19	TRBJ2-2	TGTGCCAGTAGTATATCCGGAGTAGCGGGGGGGCGATACACCGGGGAGCTGTTTTTT	CASSISGVAGGRYTGELFF
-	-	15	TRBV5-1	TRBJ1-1	TGCGCCAGCAGCTTGGCTTTGTCGGAAAACACTGAAGCTTTCTTT	CASSLALSENTEAFF
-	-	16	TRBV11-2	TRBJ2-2	TGTGCCAGCAGCCGAGATACGGGACAGAACACCGGGGAGCTGTTTTTT	CASSRDTGQNTGELFF
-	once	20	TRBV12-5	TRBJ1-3	TGTGCTAGTGGTTCGCTCGCCAGGGACTCTGGTGTTAGTGCTGGAAACACCATATATTTT	CASGSLARDSGVSAGNTIYF
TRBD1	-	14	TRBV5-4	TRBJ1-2	TGTGCCAGCAGCTCACAGGGGAGCAGGGATGGCTACACCTTC	CASSSQGSRDGYTF
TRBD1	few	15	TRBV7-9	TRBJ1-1	TGTGCCAGCAGCTCTCCGGGACAGGGGAGCACTGAAGCTTTCTTT	CASSSPGQGSTEAFF
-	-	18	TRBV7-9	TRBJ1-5	TGTGCCAGCAGCTTACGGTTTATCCAGTCACGCAGCAATCAGCCCCAGCATTTT	CASSLRFIQSRSNQPQHF
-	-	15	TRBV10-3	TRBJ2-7	TGTGCCATCAGTGAGTCTGGTAGGGAAGGCTCCGAGCAGTACTTC	CAISESGREGSEQYF
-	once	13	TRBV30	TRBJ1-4	TGTGCCTGGAGTGTGGGGAGTAGCGAAAAACTGTTTTTT	CAWSVGSSEKLFF
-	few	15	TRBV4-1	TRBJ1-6	TGCGCCAGCAGCGACGGGGACCCCTATAATTCACCCCTCCACTTT	CASSDGDPYNSPLHF
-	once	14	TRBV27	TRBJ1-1	TGTGCCAGCAGTTTCGGAGGAGCGAACACTGAAGCTTTCTTT	CASSFGGANTEAFF